This T cell receptor beta chain is drawn from a study of GPR56 and killer-like receptors on CD4 memory cells (dated by TCRdb to about 2019). General notes on the study: It was proposed in the study that human CD4+ memory T-cell differentiation and cytokine production potential are marked by progressive acquisition of KLRB1, KLRG1, GPR56 and then KLRF1. The study described its healthy blood donors as age-matched to the liver disease patients, who had a median age of roughly 70 years. Results and caveats for the whole study, not just this receptor: The clones that dominated late populations 4 and 5 were also present in early populations 1 and 2, and the authors interpreted this finding as evidence for linear differentiation. Clonal frequency was low in the marker-negative population and increased progressively along the proposed pathway, with TCRbeta diversity decreasing accordingly. TCR repertoires overlapped especially between the late populations 4 and 5, and partly population 3. Diversity and similarity analyses were restricted to the 100 most expanded clones per population rather than full repertoires.

The CDR3 runs 16 residues from the cysteine to the phenylalanine. No DNA is given. CDR1 and CDR2 (SGHTA, FQGNSA) derive from the germline V gene. Regarding this clonotype: The antigen this receptor binds is unknown.

Prior to TCRbeta sequencing, five KLR/GPR56-defined CD4+ populations were enriched by fluorescence-activated cell sorting. To test a linear memory differentiation pathway, TCRbeta repertoires were sequenced from five CD4+ T-cell subsets defined by expression of KLRB1, KLRG1, GPR56 and KLRF1. TCR-sequenced cells came from peripheral blood of healthy control individuals, reported as five donors in the TCRbeta analysis figure. Heparinized peripheral blood was collected and all samples were processed within one hour of retrieval. Blood was diluted 1:2 in PBS, and peripheral blood mononuclear cells were then isolated from the diluted blood at room temperature by Biocoll density gradient centrifugation. Before flow sorting, CD4+ T cells were enriched from freshly isolated PBMCs by magnetic sorting with anti-CD4 MicroBeads. A BD FACSAria II was used to sort CD4+ T cells enriched from PBMCs of healthy donors according to marker expression. Surface staining used anti-KLRB1 clone 191B8, anti-KLRF1 clone 4A4.D10 and anti-KLRG1 clone REA261 antibodies from Miltenyi Biotec.

TCRdb records Illumina HiSeq 2500 as the sequencer. Sequencing libraries were built by amplifying the recombined TCRbeta locus with a previously published PCR protocol. Per the source publication's procedure: Any read whose average quality score fell below 30 was discarded, and IMSEQ was used to process the reads that remained. Vbeta gene, Jbeta gene and CDR3 amino acid sequence were used to define clonotypes. The Morisita-Horn index, computed on the top 100 expanded clones, was used to quantify repertoire overlap between populations. Renyi diversity profiles calculated on the top 100 expanded clones were used to assess clonal diversity. Following TCRdb reprocessing, every CDR3 protein sequence forms one entry, and DNA is not provided. The authors' filters were not applied to this entry. This sample's table has entries for approximately 2,900 distinct CDR3 sequences. The ten largest clones represent roughly 3.2% of the sample.

The TCR was taken from a human donor in good health. Source material: memory CD4+ T cells from blood. The V and J segments used are TRBV7-2 and TRBJ2-2; TCRdb outputs TRBD2, but without DNA this stays unchecked. CDR3 region: CASSLVSGGYGGELFF. The full variable domain, completed from the reference TRBV7-2 and TRBJ2-2 proteins outside the CDR3, reads GAGVSQSPSNKVTEKGKDVELRCDPISGHTALYWYRQSLGQGLEFLIYFQGNSAPDKSGLPSDRFSAERTGGSVSTLTIQRTQQEDSAVYLCASSLVSGGYGGELFFGEGSRLTVL.